This T cell receptor beta chain appears in the sequencing data of a study of T cell responses to AZD1222 COVID-19 vaccine (dated by TCRdb to 2020 to 2023). At the level of the whole study: Because spike-specific TCR depth and breadth did not differ between the two schedules, AZD1222 recipients who got a second dose at roughly 4 weeks were pooled with those who got a second dose at roughly 12 weeks. Enrollment into the trials was organized by age into subgroups of 18-55, 56-69 and 70-plus years, and those subgroups contained about 160, 30 and 59 TCR-sequenced participants, respectively. TCR sequencing covered 233 trial participants: about 210 given two doses of AZD1222 and around 25 given two doses of MenACWY control vaccine.

The CDR3 regions of human TCRbeta chains were analyzed by immunosequencing. The original pipeline was this. Repertoire TCRs were matched against a reference library of SARS-CoV-2-specific TCRs generated with the MIRA antigen-specificity platform. Breadth meant the fraction of unique TCRs that were SARS-CoV-2-associated, whereas depth meant the fraction of total T cells that were SARS-CoV-2-associated. Using the MIRA data, every spike-specific TCR was mapped to the spike region that the TCR reacted to and assigned to either a CD4 or a CD8 class. Log10-transformed breadth and depth values were compared by one-way ANOVA with Sidak's multiple comparisons tests. Drawn from immuneACCESS, this table holds only the in-frame rearrangements with V and J called that TCRdb kept. Clones are partly lost; checked studies trace under half to an unresolved V gene and leave the rest unexplained. From that table come the V and J calls and clone size; the DNA was used to work out D and trimming. This sample gives 90,000 to 120,000 clones in total; more than 90% of them show up just once. The ten largest clones capture about 1.2% of the sample.

Taken with the paper, the label for time point translates to: baseline before first vaccination. Samples from vaccinated people were obtained from the UK trials COV001 and COV002, which included a single-blind randomized controlled phase 2/3 trial of AZD1222 (ChAdOx1 nCoV-19) in healthy adults. For TCRbeta chain sequencing, PBMC samples were collected from trial participants at day 0 and at day 28 after the second dose. Regarding this clone: Its antigen is currently not known. Per-base quality was not reported, and no clone a single base away is much larger than it.

General conclusions and limits of the study: Vaccine-associated CD4 TCRs spanned the whole spike protein, with dominant responses in regions 160-218 and 743-854. The 56-69-year group was small, and its depth increase did not reach significance, likely because of low power. Epitopes outside the regions mutated in the B.1.351 and B.1.1.7 variants were reportedly recognized by nearly half of the unique spike-specific TCRs. Because no samples from the day 14 peak response were available, repertoires could be characterized only after the peak T cell response. Spike-specific TCR breadth and depth rose significantly after two AZD1222 doses compared with day 0 and with MenACWY recipients. Participants were mostly white British, with more females than males. The authors suggested clonal diversity may have been underestimated. Conclusions about previously exposed vaccinees are limited, since just 6 or 7 AZD1222 recipients were seropositive for SARS-CoV-2 at baseline.

The cysteine opens and the phenylalanine closes a CDR3 of 16 amino acids. Just CDR3 DNA is preserved here, 48 bases in frame from base 1. The germline V gene yields SGHTA for CDR1 and FQGTGA for CDR2. V is reduced by 2 bases and J by 7 bases, leaving a spacing of 20 bases between them. This sequence uses TRBV7-3 and TRBJ1-2, with no confident D gene call. This specimen consisted of peripheral blood, obtained on day 0 of AZD1222 vaccination. The sequence derives from an adult in good health. The CDR3 sequence is CASSLLKEGFAGGYTF. The DNA sequence is as follows: TGTGCCAGCAGCTTACTCAAGGAAGGGTTCGCAGGTGGCTACACCTTC.